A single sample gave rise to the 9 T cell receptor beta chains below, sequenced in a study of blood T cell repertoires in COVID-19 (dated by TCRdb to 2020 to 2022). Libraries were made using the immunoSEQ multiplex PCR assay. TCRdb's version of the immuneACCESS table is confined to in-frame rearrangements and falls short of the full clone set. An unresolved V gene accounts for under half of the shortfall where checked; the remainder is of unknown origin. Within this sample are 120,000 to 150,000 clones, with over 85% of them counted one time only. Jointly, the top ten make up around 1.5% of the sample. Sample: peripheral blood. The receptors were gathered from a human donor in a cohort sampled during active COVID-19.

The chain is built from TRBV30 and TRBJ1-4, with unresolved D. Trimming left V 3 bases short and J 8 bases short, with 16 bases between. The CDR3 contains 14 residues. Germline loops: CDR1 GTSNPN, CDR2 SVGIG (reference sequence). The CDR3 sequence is CAWRVGGNGEKLFF. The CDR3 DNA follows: TGTGCCTGGAGGGTAGGCGGGAATGGGGAAAAACTGTTTTTT.

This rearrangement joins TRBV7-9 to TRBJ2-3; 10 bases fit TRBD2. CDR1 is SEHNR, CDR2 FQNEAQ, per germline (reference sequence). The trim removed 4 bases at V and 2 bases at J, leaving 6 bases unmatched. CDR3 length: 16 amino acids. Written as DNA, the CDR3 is TGTGCCAGCAGCTATAAGCGGGGGGGCCCCACAGATACGCAGTATTTT. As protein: CASSYKRGGPTDTQYF.

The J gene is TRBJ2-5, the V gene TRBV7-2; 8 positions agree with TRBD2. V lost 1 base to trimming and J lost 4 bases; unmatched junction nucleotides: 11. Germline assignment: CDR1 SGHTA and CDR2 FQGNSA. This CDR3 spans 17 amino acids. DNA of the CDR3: TGTGCCAGCAGCTTAGGCCGGGGGGGCCGATCCCGAGAGACCCAGTACTTC. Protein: CASSLGRGGRSRETQYF.

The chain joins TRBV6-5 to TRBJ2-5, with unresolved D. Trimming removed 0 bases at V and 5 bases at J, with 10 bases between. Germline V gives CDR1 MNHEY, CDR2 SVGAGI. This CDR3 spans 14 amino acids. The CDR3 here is CASSYSGSQETQYF. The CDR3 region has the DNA TGTGCCAGCAGTTACTCGGGCTCCCAGGAGACCCAGTACTTC.

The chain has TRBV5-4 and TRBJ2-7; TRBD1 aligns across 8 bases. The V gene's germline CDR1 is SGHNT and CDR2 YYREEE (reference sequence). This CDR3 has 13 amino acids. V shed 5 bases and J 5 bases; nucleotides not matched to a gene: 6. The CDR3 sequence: CASRSGQGHEQYF. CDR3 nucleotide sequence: TGTGCCAGCAGGTCTGGACAGGGCCACGAGCAGTACTTC.

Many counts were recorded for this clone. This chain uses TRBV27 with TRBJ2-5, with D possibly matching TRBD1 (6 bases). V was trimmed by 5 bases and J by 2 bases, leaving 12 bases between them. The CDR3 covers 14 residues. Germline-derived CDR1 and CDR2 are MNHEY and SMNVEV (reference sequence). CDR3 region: CASSQTGPQETQYF. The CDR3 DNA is TGTGCCAGCAGTCAGACAGGTCCACAAGAGACCCAGTACTTC.

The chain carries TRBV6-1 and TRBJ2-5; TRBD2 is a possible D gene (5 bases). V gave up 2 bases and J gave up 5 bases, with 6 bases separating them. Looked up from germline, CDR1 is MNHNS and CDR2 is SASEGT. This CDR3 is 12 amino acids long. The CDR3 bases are TGTGCCAGCAGTGAAATAGCGGAGACCCAGTACTTC. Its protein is CASSEIAETQYF.

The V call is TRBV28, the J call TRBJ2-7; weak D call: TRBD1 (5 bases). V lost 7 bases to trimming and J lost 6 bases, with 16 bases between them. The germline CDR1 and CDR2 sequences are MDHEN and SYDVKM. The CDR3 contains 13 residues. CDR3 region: CASKTPQAAEQYF. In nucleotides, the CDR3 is TGTGCCAGCAAAACCCCACAGGCGGCCGAGCAGTACTTC.

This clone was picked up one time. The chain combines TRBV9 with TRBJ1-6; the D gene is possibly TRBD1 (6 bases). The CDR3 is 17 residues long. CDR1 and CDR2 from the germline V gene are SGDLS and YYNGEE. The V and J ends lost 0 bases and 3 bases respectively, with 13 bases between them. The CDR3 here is CASSVEDRPNYNSPLHF. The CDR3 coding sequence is TGTGCCAGCAGCGTAGAAGACAGGCCAAACTATAATTCACCCCTCCACTTT.